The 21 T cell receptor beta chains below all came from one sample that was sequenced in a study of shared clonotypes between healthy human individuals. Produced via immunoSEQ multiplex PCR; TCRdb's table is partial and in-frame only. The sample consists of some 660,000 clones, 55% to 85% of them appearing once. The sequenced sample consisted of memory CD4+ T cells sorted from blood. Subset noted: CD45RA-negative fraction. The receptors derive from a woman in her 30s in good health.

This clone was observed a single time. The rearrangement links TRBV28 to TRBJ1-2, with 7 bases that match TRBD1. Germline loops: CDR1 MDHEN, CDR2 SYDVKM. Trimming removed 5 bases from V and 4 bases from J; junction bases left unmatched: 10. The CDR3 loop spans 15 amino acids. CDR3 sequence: CASSVGTVWTYGYTF. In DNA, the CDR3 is TGTGCCAGCAGTGTCGGGACAGTTTGGACCTATGGCTACACCTTC.

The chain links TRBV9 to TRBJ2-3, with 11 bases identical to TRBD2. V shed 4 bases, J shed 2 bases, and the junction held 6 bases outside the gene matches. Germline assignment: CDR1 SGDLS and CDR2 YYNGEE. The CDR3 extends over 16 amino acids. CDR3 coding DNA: TGTGCCAGCAGCCCACGGACTAGCGGGTTCACAGATACGCAGTATTTT. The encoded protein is CASSPRTSGFTDTQYF.

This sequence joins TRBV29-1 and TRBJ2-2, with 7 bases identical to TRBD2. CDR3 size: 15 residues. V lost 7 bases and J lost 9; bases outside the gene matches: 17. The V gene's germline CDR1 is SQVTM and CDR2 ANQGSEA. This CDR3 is CSAGGRRGEHRELFF. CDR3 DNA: TGCAGCGCCGGGGGGAGGAGGGGAGAACACCGGGAGCTGTTTTTT.

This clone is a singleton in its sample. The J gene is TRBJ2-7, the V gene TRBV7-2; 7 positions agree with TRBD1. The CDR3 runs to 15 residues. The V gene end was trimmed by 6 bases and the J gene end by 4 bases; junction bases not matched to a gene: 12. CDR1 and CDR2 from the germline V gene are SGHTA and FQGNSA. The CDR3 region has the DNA TGTGCCAGCAGAACTATACAGGGGCGAACTTACGAGCAGTACTTC. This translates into CASRTIQGRTYEQYF. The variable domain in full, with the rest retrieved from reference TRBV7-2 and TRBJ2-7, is GAGVSQSPSNKVTEKGKDVELRCDPISGHTALYWYRQSLGQGLEFLIYFQGNSAPDKSGLPSDRFSAERTGGSVSTLTIQRTQQEDSAVYLCASRTIQGRTYEQYFGPGTRLTVT.

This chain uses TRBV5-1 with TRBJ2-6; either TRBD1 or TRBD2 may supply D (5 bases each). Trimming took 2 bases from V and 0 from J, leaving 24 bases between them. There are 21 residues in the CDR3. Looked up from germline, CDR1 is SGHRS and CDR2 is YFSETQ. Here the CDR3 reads CASSFSLTSGRSASGANVLTF. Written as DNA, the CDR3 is TGCGCCAGCAGCTTTTCCTTAACCTCGGGACGGTCAGCCTCTGGGGCCAACGTCCTGACTTTC.

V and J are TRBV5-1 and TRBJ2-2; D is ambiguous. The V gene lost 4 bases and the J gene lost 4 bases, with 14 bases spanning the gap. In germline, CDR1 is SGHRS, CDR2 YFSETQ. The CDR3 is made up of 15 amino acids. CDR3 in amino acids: CASSLAPEPTGELFF. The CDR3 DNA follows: TGCGCCAGCAGCCTTGCCCCAGAACCCACCGGGGAGCTGTTTTTT.

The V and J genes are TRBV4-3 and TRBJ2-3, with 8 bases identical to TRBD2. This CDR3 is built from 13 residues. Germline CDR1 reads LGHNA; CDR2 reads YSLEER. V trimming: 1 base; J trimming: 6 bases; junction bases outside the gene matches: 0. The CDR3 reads CASSQAGGDTQYF. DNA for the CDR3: TGCGCCAGCAGCCAAGCGGGAGGGGATACGCAGTATTTT.

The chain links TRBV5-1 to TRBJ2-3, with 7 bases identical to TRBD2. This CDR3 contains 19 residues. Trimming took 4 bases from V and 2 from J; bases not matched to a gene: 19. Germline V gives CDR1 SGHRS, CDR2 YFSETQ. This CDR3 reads CASSPNRRYGTTLTDTQYF. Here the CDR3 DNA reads TGCGCCAGCAGCCCCAACCGGAGATACGGGACTACCCTCACAGATACGCAGTATTTT.

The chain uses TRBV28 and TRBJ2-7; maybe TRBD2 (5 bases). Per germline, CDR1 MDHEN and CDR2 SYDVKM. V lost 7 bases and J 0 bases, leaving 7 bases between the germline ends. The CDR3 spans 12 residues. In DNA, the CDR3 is TGTGCCAGCACAGCGGACTCCTACGAGCAGTACTTC. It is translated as CASTADSYEQYF.

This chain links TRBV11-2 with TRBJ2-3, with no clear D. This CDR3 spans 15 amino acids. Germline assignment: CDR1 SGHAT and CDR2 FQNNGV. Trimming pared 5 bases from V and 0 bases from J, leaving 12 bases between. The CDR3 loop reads CASSTLPTSTDTQYF. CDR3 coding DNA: TGTGCCAGCAGCACCCTCCCGACTAGCACAGATACGCAGTATTTT.

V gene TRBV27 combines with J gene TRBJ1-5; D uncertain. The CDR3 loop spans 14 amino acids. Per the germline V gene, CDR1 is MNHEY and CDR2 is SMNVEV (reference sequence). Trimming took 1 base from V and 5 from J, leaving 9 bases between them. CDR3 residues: CASSLWGGDQPQHF. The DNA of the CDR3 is TGTGCCAGCAGTTTATGGGGTGGGGATCAGCCCCAGCATTTT.

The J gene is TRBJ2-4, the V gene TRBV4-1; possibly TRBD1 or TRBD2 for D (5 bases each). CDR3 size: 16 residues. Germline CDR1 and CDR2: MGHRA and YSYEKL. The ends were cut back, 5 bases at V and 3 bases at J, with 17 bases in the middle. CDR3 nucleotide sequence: TGCGCCAGCAGCTCTCCGGGGCAGGGTAGCAAAAACATTCAGTACTTC. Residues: CASSSPGQGSKNIQYF.

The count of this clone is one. The CDR3, as DNA: TGCGCCAGCAGCTTGGCTTCGGGAGTTGGTCGAGAGACCCAGTACTTC. Protein: CASSLASGVGRETQYF. The chain joins TRBV5-1 to TRBJ2-5; possibly TRBD2 for D (6 bases). The germline V and J ends were trimmed by 0 bases and 4 bases, with 16 bases remaining between them. This CDR3 has 16 amino acids. Germline V gene data show CDR1 as SGHRS and CDR2 as YFSETQ. Drawing the rest from reference TRBV5-1 and TRBJ2-5, the complete variable domain is KAGVTQTPRYLIKTRGQQVTLSCSPISGHRSVSWYQQTPGQGLQFLFEYFSETQRNKGNFPGRFSGRQFSNSRSEMNVSTLELGDSALYLCASSLASGVGRETQYFGPGTRLLVL.

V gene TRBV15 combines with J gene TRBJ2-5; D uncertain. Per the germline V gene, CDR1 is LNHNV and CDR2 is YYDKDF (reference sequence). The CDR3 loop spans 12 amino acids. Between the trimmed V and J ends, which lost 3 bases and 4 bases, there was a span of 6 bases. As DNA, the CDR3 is TGTGCCACCAGCAGGGGTGTAGAGACCCAGTACTTC. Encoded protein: CATSRGVETQYF.

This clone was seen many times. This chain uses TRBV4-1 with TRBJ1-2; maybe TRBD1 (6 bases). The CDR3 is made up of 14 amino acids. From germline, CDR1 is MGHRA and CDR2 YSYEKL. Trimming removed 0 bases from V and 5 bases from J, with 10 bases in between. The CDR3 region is CASSQDGGLYGYTF. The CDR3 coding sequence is TGCGCCAGCAGCCAAGATGGGGGGCTATATGGCTACACCTTC.

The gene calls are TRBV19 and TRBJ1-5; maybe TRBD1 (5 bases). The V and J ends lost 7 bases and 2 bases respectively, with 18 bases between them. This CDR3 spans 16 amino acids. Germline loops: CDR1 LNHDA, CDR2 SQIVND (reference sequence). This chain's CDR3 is CASTPRGVAGNQPQHF. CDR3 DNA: TGTGCCAGTACCCCCCGAGGGGTGGCGGGCAATCAGCCCCAGCATTTT.

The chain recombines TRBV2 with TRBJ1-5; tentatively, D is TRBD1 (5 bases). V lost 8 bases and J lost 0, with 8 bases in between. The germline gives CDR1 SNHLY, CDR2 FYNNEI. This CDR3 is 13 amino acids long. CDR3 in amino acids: CASLRDSNQPQHF. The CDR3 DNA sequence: TGTGCCAGCCTCAGGGATAGCAATCAGCCCCAGCATTTT.

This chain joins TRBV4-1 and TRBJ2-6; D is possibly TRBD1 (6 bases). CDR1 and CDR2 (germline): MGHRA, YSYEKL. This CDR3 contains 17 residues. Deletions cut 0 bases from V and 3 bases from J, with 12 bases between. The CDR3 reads CASSQDDRPVGANVLTF. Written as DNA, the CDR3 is TGCGCCAGCAGCCAAGACGACAGGCCTGTTGGGGCCAACGTCCTGACTTTC.

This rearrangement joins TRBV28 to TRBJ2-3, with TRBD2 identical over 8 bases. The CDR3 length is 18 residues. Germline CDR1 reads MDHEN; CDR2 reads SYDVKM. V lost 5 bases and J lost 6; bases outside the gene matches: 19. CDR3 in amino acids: CASSLNGWAGGFEDTQYF. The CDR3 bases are TGTGCCAGCAGTCTAAATGGGTGGGCGGGAGGTTTTGAGGATACGCAGTATTTT.

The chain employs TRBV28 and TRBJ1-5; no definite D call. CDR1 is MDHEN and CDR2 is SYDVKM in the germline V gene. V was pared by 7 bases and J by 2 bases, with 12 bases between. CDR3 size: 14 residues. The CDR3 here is CASIPWVGNQPQHF. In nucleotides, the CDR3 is TGTGCCAGCATCCCCTGGGTGGGCAATCAGCCCCAGCATTTT.

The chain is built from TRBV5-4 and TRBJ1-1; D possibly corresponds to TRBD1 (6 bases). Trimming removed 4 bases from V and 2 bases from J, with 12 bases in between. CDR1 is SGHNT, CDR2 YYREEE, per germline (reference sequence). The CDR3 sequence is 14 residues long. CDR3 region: CASSAGAVNTEAFF. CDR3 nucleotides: TGTGCCAGCAGCGCAGGGGCGGTAAACACTGAAGCTTTCTTT.